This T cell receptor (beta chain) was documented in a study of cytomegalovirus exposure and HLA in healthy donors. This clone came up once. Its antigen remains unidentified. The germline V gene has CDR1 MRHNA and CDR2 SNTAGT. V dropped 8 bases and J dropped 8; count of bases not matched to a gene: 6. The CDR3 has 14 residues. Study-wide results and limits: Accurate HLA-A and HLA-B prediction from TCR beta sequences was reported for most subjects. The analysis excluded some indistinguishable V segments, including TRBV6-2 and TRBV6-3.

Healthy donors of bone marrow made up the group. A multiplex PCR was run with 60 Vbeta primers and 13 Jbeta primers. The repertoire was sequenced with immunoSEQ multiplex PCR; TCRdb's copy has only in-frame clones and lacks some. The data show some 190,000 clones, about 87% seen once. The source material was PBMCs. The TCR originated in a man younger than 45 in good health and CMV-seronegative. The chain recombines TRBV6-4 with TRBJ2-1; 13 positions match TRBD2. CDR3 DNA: TGTGCCAGCGGCGGGACTAGCGGGGTCGATGAGCAGTTCTTC. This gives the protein CASGGTSGVDEQFF.